Sequencing of this T cell receptor (beta chain) was carried out in a study of OX40 agonist ivuxolimab in advanced cancers. Background on the study: An agonistic anti-OX40 (CD134) antibody, ivuxolimab, was used to treat the patients. Mean age 60 years, range 23 to 79; around 80% male.

Germline-derived CDR1 and CDR2 are SGHRS and YFSETQ. CDR3 length equals 18 residues. The V gene lost 4 bases and the J gene lost 0 bases, with 22 bases spanning the gap. Produced via immunoSEQ multiplex PCR; TCRdb's table is partial and in-frame only. The sample contains about 66,000 clones, about 91% of which appear only once. V gene TRBV5-1 combines with J gene TRBJ1-2; a possible D gene is TRBD1 (6 bases). The sample in question was CD4+ or CD8+ T cells sorted from blood, obtained in a trial of the OX40 agonist ivuxolimab. This TCR was sampled from an adult with an advanced solid tumor such as melanoma, head and neck, liver or kidney cancer. The CDR3 sequence is CASSLELEAGAPNYGYTF. The CDR3 DNA reads as TGCGCCAGCAGCCTTGAATTGGAGGCGGGGGCACCTAACTATGGCTACACCTTC.